These 11 T cell receptor beta chains originate from one sample sequenced in a study of blood T cell repertoires in COVID-19. Sequencing used immunoSEQ multiplex PCR; TCRdb keeps in-frame clones, though not all of them. The table shows 190,000 or so clones, with around 90% occurring only once. Sample: peripheral blood. The receptor set was obtained from a man between 45 and 60 years old with acute or convalescent COVID-19.

CDR3 nucleotides: TGCGCCAGCAGCCAAGCCACAGGGGCCTATGGCTACACCTTC. Translated, it gives CASSQATGAYGYTF. The chain combines TRBV4-1 with TRBJ1-2, with 7 bases identical to TRBD1. Germline V CDR1 and CDR2: MGHRA, YSYEKL. V gave up 1 base and J gave up 4 bases; unmatched junction bases: 3. The CDR3 is made up of 14 amino acids.

The rearrangement links TRBV3-1 (or the pseudogene TRBV3-2) to TRBJ2-1; 7 bases agree with TRBD2. The V and J ends lost 6 bases and 3 bases, in that order; junction bases with no gene match: 8. The CDR3 runs 15 residues. Germline values: CDR1 LGHDT, CDR2 YNNKEL (reference sequence). The CDR3 DNA sequence: TGTGCCAGCAGTTTAGCGGGCTTTGACTACAATGAGCAGTTCTTC. Protein: CASSLAGFDYNEQFF.

The DNA of the CDR3 is TGCGCCAGCAGCCCACAGCAGCGGGGGCGATACAATGAGCAGTTCTTC. It encodes CASSPQQRGRYNEQFF. The chain has TRBV5-1 and TRBJ2-1; 8 nucleotides align to TRBD2. Germline assignment: CDR1 SGHRS and CDR2 YFSETQ. The CDR3 covers 16 residues. Trimming removed 4 bases from V and 4 bases from J; junction bases left unmatched: 10.

The genes are TRBV28 and TRBJ1-2; D is unclear. CDR1 MDHEN and CDR2 SYDVKM come from the germline V gene. The CDR3 runs 15 residues. The V and J ends lost 6 bases and 3 bases respectively, with 17 bases between them. The CDR3 sequence: CASRPTPGNYYGYTF. In DNA, the CDR3 is TGTGCCAGCAGGCCCACCCCCGGGAACTACTATGGCTACACCTTC.

The chain is built from TRBV3-1 (or the pseudogene TRBV3-2) and TRBJ1-1, with TRBD1 matching over 8 bases. CDR1 is LGHDT and CDR2 is YNNKEL in the germline V gene (reference sequence). The CDR3 totals 16 residues. Unmatched junction bases numbered 12, after V lost 4 bases and J lost 5 bases. CDR3 protein: CASSPRRAGGWTEAFF. The CDR3 DNA follows: TGTGCCAGCAGCCCCCGACGGGCAGGGGGCTGGACTGAAGCTTTCTTT.

The V call is TRBV7-9, the J call TRBJ2-5; tentative D call: TRBD1 (6 bases). CDR1 is SEHNR and CDR2 is FQNEAQ in the germline V gene (reference sequence). The ends were cut back, 1 base at V and 14 bases at J, with 14 bases in the middle. CDR3 length: 12 amino acids. This CDR3 reads CASSLDRRTAYF. DNA of the CDR3: TGTGCCAGCAGCTTAGATCGTAGGACAGCCTACTTC.

V is TRBV7-8 and J is TRBJ2-3, with TRBD1 identical over 9 bases. J lost 1 base, V lost 6 bases, and 11 bases had no gene match. CDR3 length: 17 amino acids. Germline V gene lookup returns CDR1 SGHVS and CDR2 FQNEAQ. CDR3 DNA sequence: TGTGCCAGCAGTTCCGGGACAGGGATCCGGCGCACAGATACGCAGTATTTT. Protein: CASSSGTGIRRTDTQYF.

The chain recombines TRBV7-9 with TRBJ2-1; D may be TRBD2 (6 bases). Trimming took off 7 bases at V and 0 bases at J, with 13 bases between the two ends. Germline-derived CDR1 and CDR2 are SEHNR and FQNEAQ (reference sequence). The CDR3 runs 15 residues. CDR3 sequence reads: CASILEGSSYNEQFF. In DNA form, the CDR3 reads TGTGCCAGCATCCTGGAGGGAAGCTCCTACAATGAGCAGTTCTTC.

The J gene is TRBJ1-2, the V gene TRBV28; the D gene is possibly TRBD1 (6 bases). Germline V gene sequence: CDR1 MDHEN, CDR2 SYDVKM. The CDR3 runs to 15 residues. The ends were cut back, 3 bases at V and 8 bases at J, with 19 bases in the middle. CDR3 region: CASSFEWQGFLGYTF. CDR3 DNA sequence: TGTGCCAGCAGTTTCGAGTGGCAGGGGTTTTTGGGCTACACCTTC.

This clone appeared once. J is TRBJ2-3 and V is TRBV6-2 or TRBV6-3; D is possibly TRBD2 (7 bases). Between the trimmed V and J ends, which lost 4 bases and 6 bases, there was a span of 14 bases. The germline gives CDR1 MNHEY, CDR2 SVGEGT. The CDR3 extends over 14 amino acids. The CDR3 DNA follows: TGTGCCAGCAGTTTTGCGGGGGCAGGGGATACGCAGTATTTT. Translating it yields CASSFAGAGDTQYF.

This chain links TRBV7-9 with TRBJ1-1, with TRBD1 as a possible D gene (5 bases). In germline, CDR1 is SEHNR, CDR2 FQNEAQ (reference sequence). Trimming took 2 bases from V and 1 from J, leaving 11 bases between them. This CDR3 spans 15 amino acids. The CDR3 loop is CASSLRSDTNTEAFF. The CDR3 DNA sequence: TGTGCCAGCAGCTTACGCTCGGACACGAACACTGAAGCTTTCTTT.